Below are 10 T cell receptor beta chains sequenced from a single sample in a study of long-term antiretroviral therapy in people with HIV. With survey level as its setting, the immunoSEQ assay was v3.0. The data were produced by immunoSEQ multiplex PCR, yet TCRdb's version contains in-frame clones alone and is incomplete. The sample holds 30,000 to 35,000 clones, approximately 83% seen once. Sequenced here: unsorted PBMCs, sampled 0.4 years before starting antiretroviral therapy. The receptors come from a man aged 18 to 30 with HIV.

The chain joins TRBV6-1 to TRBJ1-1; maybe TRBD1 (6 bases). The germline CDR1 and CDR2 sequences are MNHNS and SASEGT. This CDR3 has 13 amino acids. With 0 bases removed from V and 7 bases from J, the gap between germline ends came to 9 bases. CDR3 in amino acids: CASSEAGGVEAFF. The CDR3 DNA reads TGTGCCAGCAGTGAAGCGGGGGGCGTTGAAGCTTTCTTT.

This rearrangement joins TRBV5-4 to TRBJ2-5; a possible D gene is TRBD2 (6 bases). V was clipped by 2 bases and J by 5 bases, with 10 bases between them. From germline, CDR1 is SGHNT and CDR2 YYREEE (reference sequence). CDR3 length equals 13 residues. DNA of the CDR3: TGTGCCAGCAGCTTCGGGGGATTGGAGACCCAGTACTTC. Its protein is CASSFGGLETQYF.

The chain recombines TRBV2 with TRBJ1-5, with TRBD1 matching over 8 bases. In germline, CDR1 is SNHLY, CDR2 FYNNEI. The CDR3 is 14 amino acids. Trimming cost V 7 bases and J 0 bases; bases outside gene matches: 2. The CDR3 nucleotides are TGTGCCAGCACGGGGACAGGTAGCAATCAGCCCCAGCATTTT. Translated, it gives CASTGTGSNQPQHF.

The DNA for the CDR3 is TGCGCCAGCAGCCAAAAGGGGCTCACAGGGAGGATCCCCTACGAGCAGTACTTC. Amino acid sequence: CASSQKGLTGRIPYEQYF. This chain links TRBV4-1 with TRBJ2-7, with D perhaps TRBD1 or TRBD2 (6 bases each). The V and J ends lost 2 bases and 2 bases respectively, with 22 bases between them. Germline CDR1 and CDR2: MGHRA and YSYEKL. The CDR3 sequence is 18 residues long.

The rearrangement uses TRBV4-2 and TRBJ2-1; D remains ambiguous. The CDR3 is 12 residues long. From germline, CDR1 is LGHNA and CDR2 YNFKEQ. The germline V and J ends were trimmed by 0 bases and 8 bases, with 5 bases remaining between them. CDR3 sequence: CASSQEIDEQFF. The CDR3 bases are TGTGCCAGCAGCCAAGAAATTGATGAGCAGTTCTTC.

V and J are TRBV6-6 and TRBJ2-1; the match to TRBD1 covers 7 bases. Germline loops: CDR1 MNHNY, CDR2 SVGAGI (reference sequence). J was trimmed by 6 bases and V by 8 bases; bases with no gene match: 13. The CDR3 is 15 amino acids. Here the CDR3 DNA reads TGTGCCAGCGGAACCGCCAGTCCAGGGGGCAATGAGCAGTTCTTC. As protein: CASGTASPGGNEQFF.

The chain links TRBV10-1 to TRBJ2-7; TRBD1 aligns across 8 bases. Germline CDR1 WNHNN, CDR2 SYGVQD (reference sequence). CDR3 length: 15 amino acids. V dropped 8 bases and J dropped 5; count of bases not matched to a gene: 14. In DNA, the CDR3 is TGCGCCAGCCCCTTCCCCGGACAGGGAACCCACGAGCAGTACTTC. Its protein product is CASPFPGQGTHEQYF.

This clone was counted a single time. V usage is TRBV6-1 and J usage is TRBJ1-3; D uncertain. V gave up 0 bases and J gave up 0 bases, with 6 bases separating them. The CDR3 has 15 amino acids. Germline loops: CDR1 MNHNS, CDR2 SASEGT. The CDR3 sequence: CASSEADGSGNTIYF. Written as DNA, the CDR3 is TGTGCCAGCAGTGAAGCTGATGGCTCTGGAAACACCATATATTTT.

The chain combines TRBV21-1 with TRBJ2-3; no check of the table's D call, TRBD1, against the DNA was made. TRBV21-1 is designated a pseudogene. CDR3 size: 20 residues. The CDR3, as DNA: TGTGCCAGCAGCAATTCCCCAGGACACAGTGGACAGCATAGCACAGATACGCAGTATTTT. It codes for CASSNSPGHSGQHSTDTQYF.

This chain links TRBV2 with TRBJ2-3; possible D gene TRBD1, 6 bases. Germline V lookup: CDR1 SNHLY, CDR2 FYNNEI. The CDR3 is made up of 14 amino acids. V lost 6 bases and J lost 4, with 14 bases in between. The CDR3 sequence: CASRTQGLPDTQYF. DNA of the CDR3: TGTGCCAGCAGGACGCAGGGGTTACCAGATACGCAGTATTTT.